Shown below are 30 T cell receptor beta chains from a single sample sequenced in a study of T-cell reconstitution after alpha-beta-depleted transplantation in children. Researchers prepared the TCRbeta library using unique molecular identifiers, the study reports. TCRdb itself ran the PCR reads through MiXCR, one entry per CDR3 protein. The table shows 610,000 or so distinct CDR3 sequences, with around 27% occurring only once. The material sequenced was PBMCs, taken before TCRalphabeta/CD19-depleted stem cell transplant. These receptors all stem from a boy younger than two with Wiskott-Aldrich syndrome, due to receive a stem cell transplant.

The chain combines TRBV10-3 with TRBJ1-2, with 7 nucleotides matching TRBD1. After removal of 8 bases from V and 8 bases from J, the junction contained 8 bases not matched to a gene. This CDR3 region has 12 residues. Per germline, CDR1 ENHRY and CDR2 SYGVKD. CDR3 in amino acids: CAIGRDSGGYTF. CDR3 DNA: TGTGCCATCGGCCGGGACAGTGGCGGCTACACCTTC.

The CDR3 here is CASREGPPSEQFF. The CDR3 bases are TGCGCCAGCCGGGAGGGCCCGCCGAGCGAGCAGTTCTTC. The J gene is TRBJ2-1, the V gene TRBV5-1; 8 bases agree with TRBD2. Germline trimming cut 7 bases from V and 10 bases from J; bases unmatched to any gene: 10. Germline V lookup: CDR1 SGHRS, CDR2 YFSETQ. The CDR3 consists of 13 residues.

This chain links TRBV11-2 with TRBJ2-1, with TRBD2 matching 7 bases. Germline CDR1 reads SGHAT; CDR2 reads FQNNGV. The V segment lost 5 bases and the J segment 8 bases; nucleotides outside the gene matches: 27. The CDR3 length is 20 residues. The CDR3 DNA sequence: TGTGCCAGCAGCCAACGTCAGGCTGGCGGGAGAGTACCGAGGAGGGATGAGCAGTTCTTC. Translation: CASSQRQAGGRVPRRDEQFF. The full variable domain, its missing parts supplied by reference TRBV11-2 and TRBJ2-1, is EAGVAQSPRYKIIEKRQSVAFWCNPISGHATLYWYQQILGQGPKLLIQFQNNGVVDDSQLPKDRFSAERLKGVDSTLKIQPAKLEDSAVYLCASSQRQAGGRVPRRDEQFFGPGTRLTVL.

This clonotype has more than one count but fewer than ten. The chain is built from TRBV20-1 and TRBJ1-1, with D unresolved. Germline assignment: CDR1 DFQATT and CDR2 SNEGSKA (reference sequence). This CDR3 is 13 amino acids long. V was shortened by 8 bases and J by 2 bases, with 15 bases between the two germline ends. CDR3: CSSAGPSNTEAFF. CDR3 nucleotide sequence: TGCAGTAGCGCGGGCCCCTCAAACACTGAAGCTTTCTTT.

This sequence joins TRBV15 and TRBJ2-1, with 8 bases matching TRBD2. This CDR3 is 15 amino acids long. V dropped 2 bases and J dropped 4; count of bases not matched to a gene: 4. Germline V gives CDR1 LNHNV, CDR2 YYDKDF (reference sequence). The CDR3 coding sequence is TGTGCCACCAGCAGAAGACTAGCGACTTACAATGAGCAGTTCTTC. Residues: CATSRRLATYNEQFF.

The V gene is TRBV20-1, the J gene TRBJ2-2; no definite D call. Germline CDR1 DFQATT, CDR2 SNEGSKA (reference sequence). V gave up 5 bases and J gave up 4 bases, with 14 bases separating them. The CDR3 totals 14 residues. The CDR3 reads CSAQSQSTTGELFF. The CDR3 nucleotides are TGCAGTGCTCAAAGCCAAAGTACCACCGGGGAGCTGTTTTTT.

The CDR3 DNA sequence: TGTGCCAGCAGCCAAGAAATTTACGGGAACGAGCAGTACTTC. This gives the protein CASSQEIYGNEQYF. The V call is TRBV14, the J call TRBJ2-7; tentatively, D is TRBD2 (5 bases). Deletions cut 0 bases from V and 5 bases from J, with 11 bases between. This CDR3 has 14 residues. Germline V CDR1 and CDR2: SGHDN, FVKESK.

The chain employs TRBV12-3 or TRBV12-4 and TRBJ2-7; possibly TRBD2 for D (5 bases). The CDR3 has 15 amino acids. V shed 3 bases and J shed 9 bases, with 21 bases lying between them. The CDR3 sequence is CASSFDRRTGNGQYF. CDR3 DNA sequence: TGTGCCAGCAGTTTCGACCGCAGGACGGGGAACGGGCAGTACTTC.

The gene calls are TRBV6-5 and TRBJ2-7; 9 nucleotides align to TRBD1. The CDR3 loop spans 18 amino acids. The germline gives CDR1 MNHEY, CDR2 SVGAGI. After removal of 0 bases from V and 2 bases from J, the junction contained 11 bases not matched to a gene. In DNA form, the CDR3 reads TGTGCCAGCAGTTACTCGACCGTGGGACAGGGAGTGGCCTACGAGCAGTACTTC. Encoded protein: CASSYSTVGQGVAYEQYF.

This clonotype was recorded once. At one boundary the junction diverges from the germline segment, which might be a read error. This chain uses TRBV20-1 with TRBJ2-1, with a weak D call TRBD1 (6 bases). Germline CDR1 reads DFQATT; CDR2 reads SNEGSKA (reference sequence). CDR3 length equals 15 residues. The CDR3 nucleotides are TGCTGTGCTATGGGGATCAGGGGCCCTAGGAATGAGCAGTTCTTC. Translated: CCAMGIRGPRNEQFF.

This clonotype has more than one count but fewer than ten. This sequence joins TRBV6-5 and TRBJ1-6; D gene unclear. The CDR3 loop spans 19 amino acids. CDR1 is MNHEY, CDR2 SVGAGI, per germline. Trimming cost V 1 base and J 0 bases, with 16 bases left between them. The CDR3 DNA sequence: TGTGCCAGCAGTTACTTTGGTCGGACCCTTGGCTCCTATAATTCACCCCTCCACTTT. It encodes CASSYFGRTLGSYNSPLHF.

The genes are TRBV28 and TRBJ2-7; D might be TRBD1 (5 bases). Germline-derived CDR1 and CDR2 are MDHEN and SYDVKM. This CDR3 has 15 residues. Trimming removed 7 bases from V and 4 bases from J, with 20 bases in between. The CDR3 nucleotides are TGTGCCAGCAAAACTCAAGGGGCAGGCGCGTACGAGCAGTACTTC. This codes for CASKTQGAGAYEQYF. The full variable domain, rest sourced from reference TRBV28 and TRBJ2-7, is DVKVTQSSRYLVKRTGEKVFLECVQDMDHENMFWYRQDPGLGLRLIYFSYDVKMKEKGDIPEGYSVSREKKERFSLILESASTNQTSMYLCASKTQGAGAYEQYFGPGTRLTVT.

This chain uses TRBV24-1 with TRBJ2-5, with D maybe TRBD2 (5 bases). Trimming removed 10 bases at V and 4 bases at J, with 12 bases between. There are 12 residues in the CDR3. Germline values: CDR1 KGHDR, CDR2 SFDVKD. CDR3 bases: TGTGCCACAAGAGGGAAGGGAGAGACCCAGTACTTC. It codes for CATRGKGETQYF.

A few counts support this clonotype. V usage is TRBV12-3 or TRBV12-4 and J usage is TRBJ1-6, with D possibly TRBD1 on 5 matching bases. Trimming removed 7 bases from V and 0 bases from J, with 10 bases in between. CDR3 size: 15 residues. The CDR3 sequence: CASTSGSSYNSPLHF. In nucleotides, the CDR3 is TGTGCCAGCACTTCAGGGAGCTCCTATAATTCACCCCTCCACTTT.

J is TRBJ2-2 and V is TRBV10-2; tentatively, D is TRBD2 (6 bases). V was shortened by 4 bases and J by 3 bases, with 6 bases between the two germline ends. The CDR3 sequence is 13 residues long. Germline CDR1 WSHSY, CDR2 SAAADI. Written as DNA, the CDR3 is TGCGCCAGCAGTGGGGGGGACACCGGGGAGCTGTTTTTT. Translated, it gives CASSGGDTGELFF.

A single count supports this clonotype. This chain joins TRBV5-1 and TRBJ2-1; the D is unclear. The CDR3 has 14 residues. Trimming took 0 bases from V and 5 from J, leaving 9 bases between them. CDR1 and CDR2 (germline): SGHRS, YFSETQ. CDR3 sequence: CASSLGPAHNEQFF. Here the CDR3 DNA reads TGCGCCAGCAGCTTGGGTCCTGCGCACAATGAGCAGTTCTTC.

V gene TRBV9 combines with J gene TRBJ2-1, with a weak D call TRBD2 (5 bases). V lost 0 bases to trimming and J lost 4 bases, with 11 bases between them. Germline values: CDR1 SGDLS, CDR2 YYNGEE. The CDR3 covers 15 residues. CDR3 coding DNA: TGTGCCAGCAGCGTAGTAAGCGGCGGGTACAATGAGCAGTTCTTC. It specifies CASSVVSGGYNEQFF.

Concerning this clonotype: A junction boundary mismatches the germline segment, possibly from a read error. The CDR3 protein is CASREDPLLTYEQYF. CDR3 nucleotides: TGTGCCAGCAGGGAAGATCCATTACTAACCTACGAGCAGTACTTC. The chain is built from TRBV6-1 and TRBJ2-7; D call uncertain. This CDR3 has 15 residues. Germline assignment: CDR1 MNHNS and CDR2 SASEGT.

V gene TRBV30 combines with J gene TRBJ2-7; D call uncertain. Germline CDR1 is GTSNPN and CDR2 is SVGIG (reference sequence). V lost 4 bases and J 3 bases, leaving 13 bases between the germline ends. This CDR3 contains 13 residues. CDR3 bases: TGTGCCTGGAAAGCAACCCCAAACTACGAGCAGTACTTC. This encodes CAWKATPNYEQYF.

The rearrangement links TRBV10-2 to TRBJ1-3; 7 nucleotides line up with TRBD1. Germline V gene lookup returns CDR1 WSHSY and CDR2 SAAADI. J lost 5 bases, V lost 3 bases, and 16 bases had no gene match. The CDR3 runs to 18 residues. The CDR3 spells CASSESRGSRGIRNTIYF. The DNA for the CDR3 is TGCGCCAGCAGTGAATCCCGAGGGAGCAGGGGGATTAGAAACACCATATATTTT.

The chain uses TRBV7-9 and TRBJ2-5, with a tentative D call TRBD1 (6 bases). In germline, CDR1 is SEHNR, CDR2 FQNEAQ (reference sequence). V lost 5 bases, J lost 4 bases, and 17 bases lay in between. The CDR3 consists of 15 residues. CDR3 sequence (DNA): TGTGCCAGCAGCCCTCTCTTAGGGGGAGCAGAGACCCAGTACTTC. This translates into CASSPLLGGAETQYF.

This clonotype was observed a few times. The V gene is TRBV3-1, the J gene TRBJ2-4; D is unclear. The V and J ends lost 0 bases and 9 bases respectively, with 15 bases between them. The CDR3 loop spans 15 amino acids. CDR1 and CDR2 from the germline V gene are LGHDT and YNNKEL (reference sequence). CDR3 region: CASSQEGLDWGIQYF. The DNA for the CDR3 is TGTGCCAGCAGCCAAGAAGGGCTAGATTGGGGCATTCAGTACTTC.

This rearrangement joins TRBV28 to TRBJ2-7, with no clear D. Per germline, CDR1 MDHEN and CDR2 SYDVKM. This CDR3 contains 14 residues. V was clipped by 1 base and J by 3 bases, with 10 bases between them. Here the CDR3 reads CASSLSGALYEQYF. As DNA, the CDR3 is TGTGCCAGCAGTTTATCGGGTGCACTCTACGAGCAGTACTTC.

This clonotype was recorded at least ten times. CDR3 nucleotide sequence: TGCGCCAGCAGCGACCGGACAGGTGGCAATGAGCAGTTCTTC. Its protein product is CASSDRTGGNEQFF. V gene TRBV5-1 combines with J gene TRBJ2-1; 7 bases map to TRBD1. V shed 4 bases and J 6 bases; nucleotides not matched to a gene: 7. This CDR3 region has 14 residues. Germline CDR1 reads SGHRS; CDR2 reads YFSETQ. The complete variable domain, with remaining parts taken from reference TRBV5-1 and TRBJ2-1, reads KAGVTQTPRYLIKTRGQQVTLSCSPISGHRSVSWYQQTPGQGLQFLFEYFSETQRNKGNFPGRFSGRQFSNSRSEMNVSTLELGDSALYLCASSDRTGGNEQFFGPGTRLTVL.

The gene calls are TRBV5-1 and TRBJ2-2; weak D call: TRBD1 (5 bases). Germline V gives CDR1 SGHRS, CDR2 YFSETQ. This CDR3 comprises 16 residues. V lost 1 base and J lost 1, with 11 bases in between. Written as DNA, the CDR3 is TGCGCCAGCAGCTTGTCCTTCAGGGTGAACACCGGGGAGCTGTTTTTT. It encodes CASSLSFRVNTGELFF.

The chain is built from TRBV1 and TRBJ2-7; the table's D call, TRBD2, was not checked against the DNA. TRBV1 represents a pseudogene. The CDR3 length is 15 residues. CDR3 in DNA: TGCACCAGCAAAAGACTAGCGGGGTCATCCTACGAGCAGTACTTC. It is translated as CTSKRLAGSSYEQYF.

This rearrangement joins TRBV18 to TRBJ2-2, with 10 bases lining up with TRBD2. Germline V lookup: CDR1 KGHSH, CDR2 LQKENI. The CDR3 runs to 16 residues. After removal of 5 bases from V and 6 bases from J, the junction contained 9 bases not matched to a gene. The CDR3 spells CASSSLAGVVSGELFF. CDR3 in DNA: TGTGCCAGCTCATCGCTAGCGGGAGTAGTATCCGGGGAGCTGTTTTTT. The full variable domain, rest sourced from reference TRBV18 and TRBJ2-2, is NAGVMQNPRHLVRRRGQEARLRCSPMKGHSHVYWYRQLPEEGLKFMVYLQKENIIDESGMPKERFSAEFPKEGPSILRIQQVVRGDSAAYFCASSSLAGVVSGELFFGEGSRLTVL.

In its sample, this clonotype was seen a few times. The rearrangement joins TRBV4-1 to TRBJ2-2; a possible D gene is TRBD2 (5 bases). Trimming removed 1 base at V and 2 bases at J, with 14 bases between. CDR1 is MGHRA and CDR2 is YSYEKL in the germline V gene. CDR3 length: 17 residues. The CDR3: CASSQGERRPNTGELFF. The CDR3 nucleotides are TGCGCCAGCAGCCAAGGCGAGCGGAGACCAAACACCGGGGAGCTGTTTTTT.

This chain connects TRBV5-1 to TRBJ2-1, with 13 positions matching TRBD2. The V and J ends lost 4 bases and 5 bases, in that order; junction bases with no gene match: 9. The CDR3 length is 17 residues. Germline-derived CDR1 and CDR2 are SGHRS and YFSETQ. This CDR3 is CASSRGLLAGGDNEQFF. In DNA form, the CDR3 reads TGCGCCAGCAGCCGAGGCTTACTAGCGGGAGGGGACAATGAGCAGTTCTTC.

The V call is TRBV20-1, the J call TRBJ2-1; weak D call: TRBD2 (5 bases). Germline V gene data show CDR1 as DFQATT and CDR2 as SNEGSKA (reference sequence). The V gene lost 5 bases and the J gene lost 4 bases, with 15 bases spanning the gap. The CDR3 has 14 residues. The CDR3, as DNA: TGCAGTGCTTTCAAGGAAAGAGGGTACAATGAGCAGTTCTTC. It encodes CSAFKERGYNEQFF.